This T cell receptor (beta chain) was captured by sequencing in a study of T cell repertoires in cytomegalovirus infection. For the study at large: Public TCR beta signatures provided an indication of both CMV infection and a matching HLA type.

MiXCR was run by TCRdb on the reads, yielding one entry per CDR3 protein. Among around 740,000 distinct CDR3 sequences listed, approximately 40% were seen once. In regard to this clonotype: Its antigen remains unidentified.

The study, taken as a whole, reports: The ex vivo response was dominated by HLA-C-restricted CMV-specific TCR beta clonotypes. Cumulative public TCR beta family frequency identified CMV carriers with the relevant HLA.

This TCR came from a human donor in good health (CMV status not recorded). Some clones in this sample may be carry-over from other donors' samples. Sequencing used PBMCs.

The CDR3 spells CAISDGQGNQPQHF. The CDR3 bases are TGTGCCATCAGTGATGGACAGGGAAATCAGCCCCAGCATTTT. The chain links TRBV10-3 to TRBJ1-5, with 8 bases lining up with TRBD1. Trimming took 3 bases from V and 4 from J; bases not matched to a gene: 2. The CDR3 is 14 amino acids. Germline V lookup: CDR1 ENHRY, CDR2 SYGVKD.